The clone carrying this T cell receptor beta chain has just one count. The record originates from a study of T cell changes during pregnancy in multiple sclerosis. Measured with immunoSEQ multiplex PCR; TCRdb has only the in-frame clones, and not every one. The sample yields over 80,000 clones, 93% seen once. CDR1 and CDR2 from the germline V gene are SGHVS and FQNEAQ. Trimming removed 2 bases from V and 1 base from J, with 23 bases in between. This CDR3 has 19 residues. The sequences come from peripheral blood, collected in the third trimester of pregnancy. The rearrangement joins TRBV7-8 to TRBJ1-1, with D possibly being TRBD1 (6 bases). The source of this sequence is a female donor in good health, enrolled as a control in a pregnancy study. The CDR3 region has the DNA TGTGCCAGCAGCTTACTTCCCCTGGGCACAGGGTTTAGGAACACTGAAGCTTTCTTT. Amino acids: CASSLLPLGTGFRNTEAFF.